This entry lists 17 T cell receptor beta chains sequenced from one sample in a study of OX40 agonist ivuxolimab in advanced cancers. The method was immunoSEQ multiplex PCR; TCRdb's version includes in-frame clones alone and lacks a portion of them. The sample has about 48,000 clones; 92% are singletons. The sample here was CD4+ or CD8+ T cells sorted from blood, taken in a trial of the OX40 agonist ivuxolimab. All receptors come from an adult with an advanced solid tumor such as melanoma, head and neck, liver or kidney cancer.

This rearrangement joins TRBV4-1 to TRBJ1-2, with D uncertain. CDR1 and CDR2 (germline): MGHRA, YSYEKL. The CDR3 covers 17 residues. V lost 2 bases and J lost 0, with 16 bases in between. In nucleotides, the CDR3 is TGCGCCAGCAGCCAATTGGAGGGAGGACTATCTAACTATGGCTACACCTTC. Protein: CASSQLEGGLSNYGYTF.

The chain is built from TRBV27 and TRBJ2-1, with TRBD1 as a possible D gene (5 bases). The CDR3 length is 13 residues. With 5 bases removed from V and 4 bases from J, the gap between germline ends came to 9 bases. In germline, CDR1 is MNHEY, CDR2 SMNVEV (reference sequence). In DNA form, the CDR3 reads TGTGCCAGCAGTCATGACAGTTACAATGAGCAGTTCTTC. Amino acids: CASSHDSYNEQFF.

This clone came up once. The CDR3 spells CASSFSSYEQYF. CDR3 sequence (DNA): TGTGCCAGTAGTTTCAGTTCCTACGAGCAGTACTTC. The chain combines TRBV19 with TRBJ2-7, with D unresolved. V lost 5 bases and J lost 1, with 6 bases in between. The CDR3 loop spans 12 amino acids. Germline V gene lookup returns CDR1 LNHDA and CDR2 SQIVND (reference sequence).

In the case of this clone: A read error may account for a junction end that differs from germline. CDR3 sequence: CASGLDTAYEQYF. The CDR3 DNA reads as TGTGCCAGCGGCTTAGACACCGCCTACGAGCAGTACTTC. V and J are TRBV7-6 and TRBJ2-7; D remains unclear. This CDR3 contains 13 residues. CDR1 and CDR2 (germline): SGHVS, FNYEAQ.

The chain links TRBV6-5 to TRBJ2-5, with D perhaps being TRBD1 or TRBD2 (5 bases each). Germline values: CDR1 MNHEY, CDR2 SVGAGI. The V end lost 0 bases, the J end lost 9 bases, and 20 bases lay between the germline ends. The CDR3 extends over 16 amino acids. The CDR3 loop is CASSYSTRGLGAAQYF. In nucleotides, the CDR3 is TGTGCCAGCAGTTACTCGACTCGGGGTTTAGGGGCGGCCCAGTACTTC.

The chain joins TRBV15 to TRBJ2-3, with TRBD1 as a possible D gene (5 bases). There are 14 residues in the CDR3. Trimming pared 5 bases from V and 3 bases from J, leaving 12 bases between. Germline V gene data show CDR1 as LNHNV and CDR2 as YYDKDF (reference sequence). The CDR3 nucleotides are TGTGCCACCAGCCAGGGTAGTAGTACAGATACGCAGTATTTT. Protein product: CATSQGSSTDTQYF.

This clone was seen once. In DNA, the CDR3 is TGTGCCAGCAGCGCCGTTCGGGACGAAAAACTGTTTTTT. This gives the protein CASSAVRDEKLFF. The V and J genes are TRBV9 and TRBJ1-4; D possibly corresponds to TRBD1 (5 bases). This CDR3 is 13 amino acids long. Germline V lookup: CDR1 SGDLS, CDR2 YYNGEE. Deletions cut 3 bases from V and 8 bases from J, with 11 bases between.

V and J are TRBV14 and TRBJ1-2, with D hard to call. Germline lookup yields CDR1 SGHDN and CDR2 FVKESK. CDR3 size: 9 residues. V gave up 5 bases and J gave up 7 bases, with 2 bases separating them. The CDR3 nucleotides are TGTGCCAGCAGCGGTGGCTACACCTTC. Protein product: CASSGGYTF. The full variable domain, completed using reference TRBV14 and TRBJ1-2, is EAGVTQFPSHSVIEKGQTVTLRCDPISGHDNLYWYRRVMGKEIKFLLHFVKESKQDESGMPNNRFLAERTGGTYSTLKVQPAELEDSGVYFCASSGGYTFGSGTRLTVV.

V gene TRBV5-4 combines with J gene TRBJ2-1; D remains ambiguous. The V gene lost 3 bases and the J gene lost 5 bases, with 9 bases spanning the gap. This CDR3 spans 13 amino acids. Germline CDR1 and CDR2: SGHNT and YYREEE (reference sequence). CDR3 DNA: TGTGCCAGCAGCTATAGCAGGAACAATGAGCAGTTCTTC. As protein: CASSYSRNNEQFF.

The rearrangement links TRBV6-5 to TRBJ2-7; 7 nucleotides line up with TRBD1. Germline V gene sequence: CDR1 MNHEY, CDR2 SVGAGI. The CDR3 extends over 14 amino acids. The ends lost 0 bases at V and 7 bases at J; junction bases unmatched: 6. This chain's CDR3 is CASSYSAGGYEQYV. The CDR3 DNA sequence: TGTGCCAGCAGTTACTCGGCAGGGGGATATGAGCAGTACGTC.

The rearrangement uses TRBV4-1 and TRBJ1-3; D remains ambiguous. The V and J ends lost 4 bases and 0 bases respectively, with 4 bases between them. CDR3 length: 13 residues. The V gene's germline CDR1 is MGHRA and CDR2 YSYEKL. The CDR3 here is CASSPVSGNTIYF. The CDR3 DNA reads TGCGCCAGCAGCCCGGTCTCTGGAAACACCATATATTTT.

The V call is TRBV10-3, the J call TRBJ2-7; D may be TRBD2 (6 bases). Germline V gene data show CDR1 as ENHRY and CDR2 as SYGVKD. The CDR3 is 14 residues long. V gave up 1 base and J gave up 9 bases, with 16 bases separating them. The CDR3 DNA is TGTGCCATCAGTGAGTTTGCGCGACCGGGAGTGCAGTACGTC. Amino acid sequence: CAISEFARPGVQYV.

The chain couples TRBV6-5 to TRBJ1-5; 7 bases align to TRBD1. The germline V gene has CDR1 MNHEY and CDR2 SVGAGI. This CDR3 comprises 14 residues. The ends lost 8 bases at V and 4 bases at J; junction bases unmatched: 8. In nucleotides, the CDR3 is TGTGCCAGCGAAGCAGGGGGAGGGAATCAGCCCCAGCATTTT. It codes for CASEAGGGNQPQHF.

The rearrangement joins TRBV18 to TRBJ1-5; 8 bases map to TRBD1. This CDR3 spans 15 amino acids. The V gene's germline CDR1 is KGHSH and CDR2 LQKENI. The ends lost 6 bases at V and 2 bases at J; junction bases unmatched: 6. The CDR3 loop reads CASSRQGLGNQPQHF. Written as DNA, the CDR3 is TGTGCCAGCTCGAGACAGGGGTTGGGCAATCAGCCCCAGCATTTT.

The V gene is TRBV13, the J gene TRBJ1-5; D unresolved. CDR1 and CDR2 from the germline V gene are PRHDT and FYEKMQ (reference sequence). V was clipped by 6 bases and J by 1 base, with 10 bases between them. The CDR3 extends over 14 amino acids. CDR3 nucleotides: TGTGCCAGCAGTACAAGCCACAGCAATCAGCCCCAGCATTTT. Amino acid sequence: CASSTSHSNQPQHF.

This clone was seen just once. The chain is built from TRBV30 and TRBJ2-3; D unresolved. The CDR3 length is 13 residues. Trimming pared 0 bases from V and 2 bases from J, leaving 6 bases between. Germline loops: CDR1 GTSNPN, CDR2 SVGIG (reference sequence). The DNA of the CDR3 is TGTGCCTGGAGTGTCCTGGACACAGATACGCAGTATTTT. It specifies CAWSVLDTDTQYF.

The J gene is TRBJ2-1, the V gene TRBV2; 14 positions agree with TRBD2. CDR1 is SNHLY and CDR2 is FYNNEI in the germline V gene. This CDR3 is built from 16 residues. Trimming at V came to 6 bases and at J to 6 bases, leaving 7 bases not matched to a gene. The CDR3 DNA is TGTGCCAGCAGGGGGACTAGCGGGGGAAGGTTCAATGAGCAGTTCTTC. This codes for CASRGTSGGRFNEQFF.